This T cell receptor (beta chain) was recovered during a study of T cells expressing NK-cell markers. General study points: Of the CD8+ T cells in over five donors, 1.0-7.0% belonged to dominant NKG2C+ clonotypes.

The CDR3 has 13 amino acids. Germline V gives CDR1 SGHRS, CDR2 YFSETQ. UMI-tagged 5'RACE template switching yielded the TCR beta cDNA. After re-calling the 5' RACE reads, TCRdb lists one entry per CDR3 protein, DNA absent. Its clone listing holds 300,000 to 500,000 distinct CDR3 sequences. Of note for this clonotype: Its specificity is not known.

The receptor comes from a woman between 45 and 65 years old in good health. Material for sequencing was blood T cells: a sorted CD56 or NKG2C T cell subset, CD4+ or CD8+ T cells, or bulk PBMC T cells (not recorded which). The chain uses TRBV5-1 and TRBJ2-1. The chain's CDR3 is CASSLGNYNEQFF.